This T cell receptor beta chain appears in the sequencing data of a study of tumor T cells in aggressive B-cell lymphoma (dated by TCRdb to about 2017). Concerning this clone: The antigen it recognizes is unknown. Base quality data are lacking; no much larger clone is found one base away.

According to the germline V gene (reference sequence), CDR1 reads SGHNT and CDR2 reads YYREEE. Including the terminal cysteine and phenylalanine, the CDR3 comprises 15 residues. Left in the record is the CDR3 DNA by itself, 45 bases read in frame from the first base. At the junction V is shortened by 2 bases and J by 0 bases, with 9 bases in between. Receptors were amplified or captured by the immunoSEQ multiplex PCR assay. TCRdb's version of the immuneACCESS table is confined to in-frame rearrangements and falls short of the full clone set. An unresolved V gene accounts for under half of the shortfall where checked; the remainder is of unknown origin. Within this sample are about 9,900 clones, with around 85% of them counted one time only. The top ten constitute about 4.3% of the sample.

Sequenced input: tumor tissue. In this chain, TRBV5-4 is recombined with TRBJ1-3, with no confidently assigned D gene. The TCR sequence derives from an adult with diffuse large B cell lymphoma. The CDR3 corresponds to CASSFEKPSGNTIYF. The base sequence is TGTGCCAGCAGCTTTGAGAAACCCTCTGGAAACACCATATATTTT.